A selection of T cell receptor beta chains follows, all from one sample in a study of blood T cells in healthy people across ages. Via MiXCR, TCRdb re-called the 5' RACE reads, giving one row per CDR3 protein. The sample lists 600,000 to 800,000 distinct CDR3 sequences, 21% occurring once. Specimen: blood. The receptors derive from a man in his sixties or seventies in good health. CDR3s include the opening cysteine and the closing phenylalanine or tryptophan. Each record gives: V gene, CDR3 protein.

v_call: TRBV29-1; cdr3_aa: CSVTAEGTEVFF
v_call: TRBV6-7; cdr3_aa: CASSFWSGDLAKNIQYF
v_call: TRBV11-2; cdr3_aa: CASSFRRNTIYF
v_call: TRBV4-1; cdr3_aa: CASSPGSLKGTQYF
v_call: TRBV7-9; cdr3_aa: CASSSNSPLHF
v_call: TRBV11-2; cdr3_aa: CASSSQPGNTIYF
v_call: TRBV7-3; cdr3_aa: CASSQGGTGNSEAFF
v_call: TRBV25-1; cdr3_aa: CASSEPGSGNTIYF
v_call: TRBV28; cdr3_aa: CASSIGTVSSYEQYF
v_call: TRBV5-1; cdr3_aa: CASSFDRGPSYEQYF
v_call: TRBV11-3; cdr3_aa: CASSLYGTDTDTQYF
v_call: TRBV29-1; cdr3_aa: CSVFQERFYGYTF
v_call: TRBV20-1; cdr3_aa: CSANIPGLAGEYEQYF
v_call: TRBV9; cdr3_aa: CASSVGTGPSYEQYF
v_call: TRBV12-3/TRBV12-4; cdr3_aa: CASTPGQGGYTF
v_call: TRBV29-1; cdr3_aa: CSVGDGSSYEQYF